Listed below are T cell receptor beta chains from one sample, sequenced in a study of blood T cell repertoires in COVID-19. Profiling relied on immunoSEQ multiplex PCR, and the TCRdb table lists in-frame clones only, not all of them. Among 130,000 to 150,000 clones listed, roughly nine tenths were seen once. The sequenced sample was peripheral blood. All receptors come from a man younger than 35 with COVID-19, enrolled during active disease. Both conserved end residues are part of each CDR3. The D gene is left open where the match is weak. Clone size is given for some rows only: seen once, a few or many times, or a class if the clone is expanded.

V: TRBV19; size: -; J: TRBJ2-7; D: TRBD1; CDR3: CASRRRQGSEQYF; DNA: TGTGCCAGTAGGAGGAGACAGGGAAGCGAGCAGTACTTC
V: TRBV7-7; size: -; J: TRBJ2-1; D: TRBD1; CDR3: CASSFSTGVGYNEQFF; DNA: TGTGCCAGCAGCTTTTCTACAGGGGTAGGATACAATGAGCAGTTCTTC
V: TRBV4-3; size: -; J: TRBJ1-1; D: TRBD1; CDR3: CASSQGQLNTEAFF; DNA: TGCGCCAGCAGCCAGGGACAGCTAAACACTGAAGCTTTCTTT
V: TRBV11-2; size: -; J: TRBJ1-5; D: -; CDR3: CASSLDGANQPQHF; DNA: TGTGCCAGCAGCTTAGATGGGGCCAATCAGCCCCAGCATTTT
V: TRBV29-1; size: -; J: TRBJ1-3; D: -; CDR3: CSVEDFGGRGPGNTIYF; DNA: TGCAGCGTTGAAGATTTCGGGGGAAGGGGACCTGGAAACACCATATATTTT
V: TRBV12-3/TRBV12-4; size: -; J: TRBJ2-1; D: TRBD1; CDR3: CASSFGQGEFF; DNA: TGTGCCAGCAGTTTCGGACAGGGGGAGTTCTTC
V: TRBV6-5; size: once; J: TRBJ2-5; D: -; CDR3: CASSYSFGGLGETQYF; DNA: TGTGCCAGCAGTTACTCCTTCGGGGGTTTAGGAGAGACCCAGTACTTC
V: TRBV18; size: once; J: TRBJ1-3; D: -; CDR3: CASSLGVGHSGNTIYF; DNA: TGTGCCAGCTCACTAGGGGTAGGACACTCTGGAAACACCATATATTTT
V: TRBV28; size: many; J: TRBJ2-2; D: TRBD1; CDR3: CASSFQGVGGELFF; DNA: TGTGCCAGCAGTTTCCAGGGGGTCGGCGGGGAGCTGTTTTTT
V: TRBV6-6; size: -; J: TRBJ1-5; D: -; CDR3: CASSYAMTGTNQPQHF; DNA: TGTGCCAGCAGTTACGCCATGACAGGTACGAATCAGCCCCAGCATTTT
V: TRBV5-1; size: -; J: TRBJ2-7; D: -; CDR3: CASSSDSLLYEQYF; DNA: TGCGCCAGCAGTTCAGACAGCCTTCTCTACGAGCAGTACTTC
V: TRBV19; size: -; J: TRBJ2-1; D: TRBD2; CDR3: CASRPGLVGNEQFF; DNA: TGTGCCAGTAGGCCGGGACTAGTTGGCAATGAGCAGTTCTTC
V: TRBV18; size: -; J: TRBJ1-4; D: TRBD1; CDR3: CASSPRQGTNEKLFF; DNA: TGTGCCAGCTCACCCCGACAGGGAACTAATGAAAAACTGTTTTTT
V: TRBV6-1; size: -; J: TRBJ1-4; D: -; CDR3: CASSELWPGTTNEKLLF; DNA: TGTGCCAGCAGTGAGCTTTGGCCCGGGACAACTAATGAAAAACTGCTTTTT
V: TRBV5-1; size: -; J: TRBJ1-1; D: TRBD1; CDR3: CASSSAARVRQGAATEAFF; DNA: TGCGCCAGCAGCTCCGCCGCACGGGTCAGACAGGGGGCGGCCACTGAAGCTTTCTTT
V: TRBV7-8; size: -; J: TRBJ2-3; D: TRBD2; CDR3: CASSLVAGGAGTQYF; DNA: TGTGCCAGCAGCTTAGTAGCGGGAGGGGCTGGTACGCAGTATTTT
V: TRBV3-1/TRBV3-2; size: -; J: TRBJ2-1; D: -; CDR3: CASSQDLGPYNEQFF; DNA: TGTGCCAGCAGCCAAGATCTTGGCCCCTACAATGAGCAGTTCTTC
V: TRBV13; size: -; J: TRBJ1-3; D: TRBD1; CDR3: CASSEAGGLAGNTIYF; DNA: TGTGCCAGCAGCGAAGCAGGGGGGTTGGCTGGAAACACCATATATTTT
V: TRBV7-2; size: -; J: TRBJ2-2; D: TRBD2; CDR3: CASSLDWTSGRTGELFF; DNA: TGTGCCAGCAGCTTAGATTGGACTAGCGGGAGGACCGGGGAGCTGTTTTTT
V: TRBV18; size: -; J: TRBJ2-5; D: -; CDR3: CASSPFQKRQPRGETQYF; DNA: TGTGCCAGCTCACCATTCCAGAAACGCCAGCCCCGGGGAGAGACCCAGTACTTC
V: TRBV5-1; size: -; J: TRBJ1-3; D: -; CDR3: CASSLGLGTEGNTIYF; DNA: TGCGCCAGCAGCTTGGGACTCGGCACTGAGGGAAACACCATATATTTT
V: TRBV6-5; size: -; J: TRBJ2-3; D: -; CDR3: CASNQGVGRAQYF; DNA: TGTGCCAGCAACCAAGGGGTTGGCCGGGCGCAGTATTTT
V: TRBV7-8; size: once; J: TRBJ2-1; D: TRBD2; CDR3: CASSRWGLAVYNEQFF; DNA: TGTGCCAGCAGCCGCTGGGGACTAGCGGTCTACAATGAGCAGTTCTTC
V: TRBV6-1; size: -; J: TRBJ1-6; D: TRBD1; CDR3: CASSEVGTGTSPLHF; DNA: TGTGCCAGCAGTGAAGTTGGGACAGGGACCTCACCCCTCCACTTT
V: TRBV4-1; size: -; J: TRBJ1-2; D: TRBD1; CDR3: CASSQAGQGANGYTF; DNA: TGCGCCAGCAGCCAGGCGGGACAGGGGGCGAATGGCTACACCTTC
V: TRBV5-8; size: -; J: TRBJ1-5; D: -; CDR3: CASSFLASNQPQHF; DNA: TGTGCCAGCAGCTTTTTAGCAAGCAATCAGCCCCAGCATTTT
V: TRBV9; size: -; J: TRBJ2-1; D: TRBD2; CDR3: CASSVAGLAGGPLDEQFF; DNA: TGTGCCAGCAGCGTAGCCGGACTAGCGGGAGGCCCTCTGGATGAGCAGTTCTTC
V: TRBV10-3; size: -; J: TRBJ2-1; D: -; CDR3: CAISESRRPYNEQFF; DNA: TGTGCCATCAGTGAGTCTAGGAGGCCCTACAATGAGCAGTTCTTC
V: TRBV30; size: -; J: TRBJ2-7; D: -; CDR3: CAWRRDAYEQYF; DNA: TGTGCCTGGAGGAGAGATGCCTACGAGCAGTACTTC